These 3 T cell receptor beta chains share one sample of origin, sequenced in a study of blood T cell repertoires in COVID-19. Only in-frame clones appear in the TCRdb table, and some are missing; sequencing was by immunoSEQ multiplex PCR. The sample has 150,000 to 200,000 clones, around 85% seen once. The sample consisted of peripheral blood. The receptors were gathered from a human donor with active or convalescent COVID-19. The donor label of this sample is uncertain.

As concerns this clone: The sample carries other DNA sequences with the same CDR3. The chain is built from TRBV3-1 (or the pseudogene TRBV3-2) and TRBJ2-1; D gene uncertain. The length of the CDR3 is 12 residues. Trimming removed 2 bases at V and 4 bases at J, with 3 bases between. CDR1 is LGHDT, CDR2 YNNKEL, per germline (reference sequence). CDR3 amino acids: CASSQPYNEQFF. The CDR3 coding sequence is TGTGCCAGCAGCCAACCATACAATGAGCAGTTCTTC.

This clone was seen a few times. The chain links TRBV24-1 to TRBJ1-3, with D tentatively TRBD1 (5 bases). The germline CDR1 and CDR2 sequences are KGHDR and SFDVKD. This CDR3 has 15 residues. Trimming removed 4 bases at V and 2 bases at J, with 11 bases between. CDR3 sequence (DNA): TGTGCCACCAGTGAGGGGGGTGACGCTGGAAACACCATATATTTT. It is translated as CATSEGGDAGNTIYF.

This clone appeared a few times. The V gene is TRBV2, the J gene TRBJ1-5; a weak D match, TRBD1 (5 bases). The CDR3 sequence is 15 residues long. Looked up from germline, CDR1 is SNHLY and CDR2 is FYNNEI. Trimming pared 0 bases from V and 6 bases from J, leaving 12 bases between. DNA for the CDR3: TGTGCCAGCAGTGAAGCGGGGGGGGTGGGTCAGCCCCAGCATTTT. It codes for CASSEAGGVGQPQHF.